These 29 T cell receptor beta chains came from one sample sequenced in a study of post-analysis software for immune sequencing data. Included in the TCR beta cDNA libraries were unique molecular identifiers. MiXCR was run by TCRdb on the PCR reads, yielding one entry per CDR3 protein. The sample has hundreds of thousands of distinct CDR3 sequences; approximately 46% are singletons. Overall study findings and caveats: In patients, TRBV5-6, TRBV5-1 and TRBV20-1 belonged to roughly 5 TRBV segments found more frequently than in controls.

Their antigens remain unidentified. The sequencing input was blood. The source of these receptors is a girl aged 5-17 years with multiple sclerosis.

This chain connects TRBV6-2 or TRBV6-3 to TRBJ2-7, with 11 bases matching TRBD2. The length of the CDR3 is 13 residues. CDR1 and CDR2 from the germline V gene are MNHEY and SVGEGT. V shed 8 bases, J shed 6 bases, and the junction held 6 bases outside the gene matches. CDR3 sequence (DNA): TGTGCCAGCGATAGAACTAGCGGGAGCGAGCAGTACTTC. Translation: CASDRTSGSEQYF.

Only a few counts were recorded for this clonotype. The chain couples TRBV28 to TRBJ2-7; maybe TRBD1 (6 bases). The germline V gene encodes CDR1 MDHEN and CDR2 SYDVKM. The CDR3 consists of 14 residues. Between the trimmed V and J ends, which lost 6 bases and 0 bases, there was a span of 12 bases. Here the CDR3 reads CASRTGTSSYEQYF. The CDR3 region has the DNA TGTGCCAGCAGAACCGGGACAAGCTCCTACGAGCAGTACTTC.

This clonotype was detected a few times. CDR3 region: CASSGGTGPFATNEKLFF. The CDR3 coding sequence is TGTGCCAGCAGTGGGGGGACAGGGCCCTTTGCAACTAATGAAAAACTGTTTTTT. V usage is TRBV6-1 and J usage is TRBJ1-4; TRBD1 matches at 9 bases. The CDR3 is 18 residues long. Germline loops: CDR1 MNHNS, CDR2 SASEGT. J lost 0 bases, V lost 4 bases, and 9 bases had no gene match.

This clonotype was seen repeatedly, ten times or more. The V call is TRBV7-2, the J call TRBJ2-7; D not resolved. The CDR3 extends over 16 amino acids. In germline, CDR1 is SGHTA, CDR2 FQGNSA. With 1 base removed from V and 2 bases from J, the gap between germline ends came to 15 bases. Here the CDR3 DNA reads TGTGCCAGCAGCTTAGTGCTGGGCCGGCTTACCTACGAGCAGTACTTC. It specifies CASSLVLGRLTYEQYF. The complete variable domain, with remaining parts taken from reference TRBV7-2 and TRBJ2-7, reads GAGVSQSPSNKVTEKGKDVELRCDPISGHTALYWYRQSLGQGLEFLIYFQGNSAPDKSGLPSDRFSAERTGGSVSTLTIQRTQQEDSAVYLCASSLVLGRLTYEQYFGPGTRLTVT.

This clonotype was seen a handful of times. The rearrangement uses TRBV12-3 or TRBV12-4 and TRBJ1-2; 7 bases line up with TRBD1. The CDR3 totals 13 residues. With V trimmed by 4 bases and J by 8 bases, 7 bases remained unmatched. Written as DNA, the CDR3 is TGTGCCAGCAGTTACCGGGACAGCGAGGGCTACACCTTC. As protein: CASSYRDSEGYTF.

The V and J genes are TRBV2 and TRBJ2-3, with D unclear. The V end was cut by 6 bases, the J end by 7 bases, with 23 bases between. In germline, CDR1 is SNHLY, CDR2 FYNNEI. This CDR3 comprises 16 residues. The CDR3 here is CASSILRLVNGNTQYF. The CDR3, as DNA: TGTGCCAGCAGCATCCTAAGACTGGTAAATGGGAATACGCAGTATTTT. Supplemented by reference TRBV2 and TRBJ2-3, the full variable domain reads EPEVTQTPSHQVTQMGQEVILRCVPISNHLYFYWYRQILGQKVEFLVSFYNNEISEKSEIFDDQFSVERPDGSNFTLKIRSTKLEDSAMYFCASSILRLVNGNTQYFGPGTRLTVL.

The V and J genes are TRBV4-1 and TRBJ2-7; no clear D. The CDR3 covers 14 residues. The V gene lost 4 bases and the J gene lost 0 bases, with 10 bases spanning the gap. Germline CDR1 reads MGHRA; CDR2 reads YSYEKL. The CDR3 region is CASSPLARSYEQYF. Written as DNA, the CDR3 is TGCGCCAGCAGCCCTTTAGCACGCTCCTACGAGCAGTACTTC.

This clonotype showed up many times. DNA of the CDR3: TGTGCCAGCTCTGGGGTCGAGCAGTACTTC. This sequence encodes CASSGVEQYF. V is TRBV2 and J is TRBJ2-7, with no clear D. Germline V lookup: CDR1 SNHLY, CDR2 FYNNEI. This CDR3 comprises 10 residues. Trimming shortened V by 8 bases and J by 6 bases, and 8 bases separated the two germline ends.

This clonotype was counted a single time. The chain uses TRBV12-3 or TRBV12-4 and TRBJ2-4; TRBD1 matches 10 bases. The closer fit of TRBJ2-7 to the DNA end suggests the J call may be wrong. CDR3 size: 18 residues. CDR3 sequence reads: CASTIWKKTGTGEVEQYF. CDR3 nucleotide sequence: TGTGCCAGCACCATATGGAAGAAGACCGGGACAGGGGAGGTCGAGCAGTACTTC.

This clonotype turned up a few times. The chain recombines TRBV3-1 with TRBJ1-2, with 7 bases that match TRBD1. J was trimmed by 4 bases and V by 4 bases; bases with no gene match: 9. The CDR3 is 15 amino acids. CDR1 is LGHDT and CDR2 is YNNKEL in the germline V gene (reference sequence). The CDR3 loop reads CASSPDRVASYGYTF. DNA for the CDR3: TGTGCCAGCAGCCCCGACAGGGTCGCTTCCTATGGCTACACCTTC.

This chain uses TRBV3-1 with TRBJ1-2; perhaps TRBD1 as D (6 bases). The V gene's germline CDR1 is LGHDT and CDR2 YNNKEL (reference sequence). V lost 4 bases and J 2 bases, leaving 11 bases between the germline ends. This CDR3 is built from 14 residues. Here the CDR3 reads CASSRSGQNYGYTF. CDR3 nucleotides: TGTGCCAGCAGCCGATCCGGACAGAACTATGGCTACACCTTC.

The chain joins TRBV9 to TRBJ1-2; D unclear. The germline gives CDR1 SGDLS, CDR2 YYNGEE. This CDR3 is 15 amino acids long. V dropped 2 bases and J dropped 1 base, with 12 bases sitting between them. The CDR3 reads CASSVDGDVNYGYTF. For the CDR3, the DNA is TGTGCCAGCAGCGTTGACGGCGACGTTAACTATGGCTACACCTTC.

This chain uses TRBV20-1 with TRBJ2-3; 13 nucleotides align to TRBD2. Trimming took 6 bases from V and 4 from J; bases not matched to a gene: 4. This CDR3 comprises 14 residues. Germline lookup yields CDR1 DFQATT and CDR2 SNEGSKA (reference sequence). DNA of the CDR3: TGCAGTGCCACCACTAGCGGGAGGGCAGATACGCAGTATTTT. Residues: CSATTSGRADTQYF.

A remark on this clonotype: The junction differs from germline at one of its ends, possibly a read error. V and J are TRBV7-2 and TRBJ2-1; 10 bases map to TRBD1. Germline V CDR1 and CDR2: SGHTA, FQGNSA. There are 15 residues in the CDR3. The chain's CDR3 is CVSSPDRGLYNEQFF. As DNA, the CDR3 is TGTGTCAGCAGCCCGGACAGGGGGTTGTACAATGAGCAGTTCTTC.

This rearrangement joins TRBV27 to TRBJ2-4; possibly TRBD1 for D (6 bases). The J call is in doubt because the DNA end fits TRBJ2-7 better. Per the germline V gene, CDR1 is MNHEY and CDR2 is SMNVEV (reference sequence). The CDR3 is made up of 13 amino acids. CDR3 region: CASSRTAGDEQYF. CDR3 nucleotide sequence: TGTGCCAGCAGTCGGACAGCAGGGGACGAGCAGTACTTC.

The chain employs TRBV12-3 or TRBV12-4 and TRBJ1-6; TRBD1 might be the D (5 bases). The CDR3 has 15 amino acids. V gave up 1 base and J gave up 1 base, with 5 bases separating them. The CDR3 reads CASSLGTSYNSPLHF. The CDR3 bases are TGTGCCAGCAGTTTAGGGACATCCTATAATTCACCCCTCCACTTT.

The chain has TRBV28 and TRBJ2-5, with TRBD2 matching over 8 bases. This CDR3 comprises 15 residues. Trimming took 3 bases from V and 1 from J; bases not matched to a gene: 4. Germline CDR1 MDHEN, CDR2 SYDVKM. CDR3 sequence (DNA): TGTGCCAGCAGTTTCGATGGACTAGCCCAAGAGACCCAGTACTTC. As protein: CASSFDGLAQETQYF.

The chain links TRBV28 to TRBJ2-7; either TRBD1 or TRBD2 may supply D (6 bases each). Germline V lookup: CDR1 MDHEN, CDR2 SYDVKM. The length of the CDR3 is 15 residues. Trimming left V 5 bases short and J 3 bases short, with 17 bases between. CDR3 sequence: CASSLSRDIYYEQYF. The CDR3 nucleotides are TGTGCCAGCAGTCTTTCGCGGGACATTTACTACGAGCAGTACTTC. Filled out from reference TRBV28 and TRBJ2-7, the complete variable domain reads DVKVTQSSRYLVKRTGEKVFLECVQDMDHENMFWYRQDPGLGLRLIYFSYDVKMKEKGDIPEGYSVSREKKERFSLILESASTNQTSMYLCASSLSRDIYYEQYFGPGTRLTVT.

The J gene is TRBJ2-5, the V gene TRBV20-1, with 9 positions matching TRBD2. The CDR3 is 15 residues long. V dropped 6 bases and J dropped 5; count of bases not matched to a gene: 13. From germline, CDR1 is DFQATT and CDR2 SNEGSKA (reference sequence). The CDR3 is CSARKLAGLSETQYF. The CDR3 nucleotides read TGCAGTGCCAGAAAACTAGCGGGTCTTTCGGAGACCCAGTACTTC.

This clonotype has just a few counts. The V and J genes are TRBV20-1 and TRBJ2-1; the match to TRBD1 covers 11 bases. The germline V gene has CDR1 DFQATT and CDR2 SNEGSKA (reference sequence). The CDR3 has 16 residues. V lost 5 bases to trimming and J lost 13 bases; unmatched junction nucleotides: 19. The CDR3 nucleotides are TGCAGTGCTCTGGACAGGGGGCGCGGGTTGAGGGATCTCCAGTTCTTC. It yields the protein CSALDRGRGLRDLQFF.

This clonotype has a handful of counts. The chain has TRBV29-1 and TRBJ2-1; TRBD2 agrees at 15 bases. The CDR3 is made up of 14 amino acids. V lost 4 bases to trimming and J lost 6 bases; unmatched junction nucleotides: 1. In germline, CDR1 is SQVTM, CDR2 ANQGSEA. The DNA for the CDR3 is TGCAGCGTTGGGGGACTAGCGGGAGGCAATGAGCAGTTCTTC. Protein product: CSVGGLAGGNEQFF.

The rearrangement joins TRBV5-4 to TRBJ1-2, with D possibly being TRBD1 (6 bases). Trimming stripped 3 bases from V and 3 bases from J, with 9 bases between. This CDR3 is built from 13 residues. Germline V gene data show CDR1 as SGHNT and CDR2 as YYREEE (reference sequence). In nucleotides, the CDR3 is TGTGCCAGCAGCTCGGACAGTGACTATGGCTACACCTTC. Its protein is CASSSDSDYGYTF.

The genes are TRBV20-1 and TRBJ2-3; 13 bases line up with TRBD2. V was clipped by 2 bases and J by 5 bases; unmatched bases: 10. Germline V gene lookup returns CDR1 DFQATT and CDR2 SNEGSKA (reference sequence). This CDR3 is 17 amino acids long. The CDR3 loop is CSARSRTSGSTVDTQYF. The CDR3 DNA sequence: TGCAGTGCTAGATCTAGGACTAGCGGGAGTACGGTAGATACGCAGTATTTT.

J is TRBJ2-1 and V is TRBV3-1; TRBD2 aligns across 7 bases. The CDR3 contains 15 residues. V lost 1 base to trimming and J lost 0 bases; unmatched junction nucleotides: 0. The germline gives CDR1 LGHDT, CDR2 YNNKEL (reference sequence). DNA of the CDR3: TGTGCCAGCAGCCAAGGGACTAGCTCCTACAATGAGCAGTTCTTC. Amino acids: CASSQGTSSYNEQFF.

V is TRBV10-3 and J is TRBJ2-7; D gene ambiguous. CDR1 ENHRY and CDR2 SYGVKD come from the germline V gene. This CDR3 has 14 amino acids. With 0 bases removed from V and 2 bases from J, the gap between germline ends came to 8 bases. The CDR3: CAISESQRAYEQYF. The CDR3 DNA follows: TGTGCCATCAGTGAGTCCCAGCGAGCCTACGAGCAGTACTTC.

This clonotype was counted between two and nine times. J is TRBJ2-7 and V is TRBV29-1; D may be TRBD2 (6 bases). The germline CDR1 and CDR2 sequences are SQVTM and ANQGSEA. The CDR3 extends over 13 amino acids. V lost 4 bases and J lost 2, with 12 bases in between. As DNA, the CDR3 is TGCAGCGTTGCCTCGGGACTCACCTACGAGCAGTACTTC. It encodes CSVASGLTYEQYF.

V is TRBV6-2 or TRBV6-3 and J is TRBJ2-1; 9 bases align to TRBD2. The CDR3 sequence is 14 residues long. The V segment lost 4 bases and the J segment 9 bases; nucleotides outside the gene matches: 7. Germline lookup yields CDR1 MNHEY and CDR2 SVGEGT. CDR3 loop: CASSFVAGEGEQFF. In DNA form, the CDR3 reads TGTGCCAGCAGTTTCGTAGCGGGAGAGGGTGAGCAGTTCTTC.

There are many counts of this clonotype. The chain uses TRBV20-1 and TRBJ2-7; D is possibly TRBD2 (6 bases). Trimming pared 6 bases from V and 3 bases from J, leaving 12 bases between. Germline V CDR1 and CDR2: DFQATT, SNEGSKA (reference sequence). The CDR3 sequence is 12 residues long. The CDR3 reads CSASPGGYEQYF. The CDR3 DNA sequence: TGCAGTGCAAGCCCCGGGGGCTACGAGCAGTACTTC.

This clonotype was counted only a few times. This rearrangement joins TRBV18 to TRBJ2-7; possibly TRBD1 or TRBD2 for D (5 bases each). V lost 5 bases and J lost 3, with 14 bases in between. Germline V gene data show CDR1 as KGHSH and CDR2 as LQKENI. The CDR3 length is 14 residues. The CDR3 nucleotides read TGTGCCAGCTCAGGGGGAGCCGAGGACTACGAGCAGTACTTC. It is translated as CASSGGAEDYEQYF. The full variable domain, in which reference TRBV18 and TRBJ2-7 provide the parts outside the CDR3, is NAGVMQNPRHLVRRRGQEARLRCSPMKGHSHVYWYRQLPEEGLKFMVYLQKENIIDESGMPKERFSAEFPKEGPSILRIQQVVRGDSAAYFCASSGGAEDYEQYFGPGTRLTVT.